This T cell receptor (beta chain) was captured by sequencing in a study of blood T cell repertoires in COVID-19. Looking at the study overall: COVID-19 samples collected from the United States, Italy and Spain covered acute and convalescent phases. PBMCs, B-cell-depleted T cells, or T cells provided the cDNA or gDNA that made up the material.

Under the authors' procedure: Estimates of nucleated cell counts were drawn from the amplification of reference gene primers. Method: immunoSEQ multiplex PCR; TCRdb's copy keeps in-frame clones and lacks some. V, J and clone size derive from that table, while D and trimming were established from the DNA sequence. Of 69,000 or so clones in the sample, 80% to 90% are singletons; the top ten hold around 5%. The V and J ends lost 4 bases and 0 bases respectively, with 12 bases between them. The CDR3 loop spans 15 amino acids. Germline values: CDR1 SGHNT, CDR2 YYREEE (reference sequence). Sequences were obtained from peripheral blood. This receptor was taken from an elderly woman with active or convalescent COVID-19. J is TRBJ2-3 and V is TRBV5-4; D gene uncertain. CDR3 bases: TGTGCCAGCAGCCTAGAGGTTACTAGCACAGATACGCAGTATTTT. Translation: CASSLEVTSTDTQYF.